Sequencing of this TCR beta chain was carried out in a study of blood T cell repertoires in COVID-19 (dated by TCRdb to the early 2020s). Regarding the complete study: Samples covering the acute and convalescent phases of COVID-19 were provided by collaborators in the United States, Italy and Spain. The prospective study material was composed of cDNA or gDNA derived from T cells, B-cell-depleted T cells, or PBMCs. Subjects who had been exposed to COVID-19, were actively infected with it, or had recovered from it provided the deeply sampled blood TCRbeta repertoires that made up the dataset. The repertoires were released in a freely available public database meant as a resource for research on the immune response to SARS-CoV-2. The samples were drawn from the first 160 participants of the ongoing ImmuneRACE study and from roughly 1,300 subjects provided by 6 global collaborators. Sample metadata almost always included a de-identified subject ID, COVID-19 status, age in years and sex. Where available, HLA class I and class II types were taken from metadata supplied by the sample provider and were not determined by assay-based typing. Results the study describes overall, beyond this receptor: Clinical and demographic metadata were provided uncurated, with the amount varying by source and participant.

Collaborating institutions collected whole blood in K2EDTA tubes following their own protocols. For TCRbeta analysis, collaborators shipped samples as frozen whole blood, isolated PBMCs, or DNA extracted from either of those sample types. From the germline V gene, CDR1 is SGDLS and CDR2 is YYNGEE. Between the V and J ends, shortened by 0 bases and 2 bases respectively, the junction contains 8 bases. The CDR3 spans 15 residues, from the cysteine through the phenylalanine. Of all the DNA, just the CDR3 is kept, 45 bases in frame from base 1. TCRbeta CDR3 regions were amplified from genomic DNA by means of the immunoSEQ Assay, a bias-controlled multiplex PCR. On the study's bioinformatics: The number of nucleated cells in each sample was estimated by amplification of reference gene primers within the assay. Sequence reads were collapsed and filtered to measure the absolute abundance of every unique TCRbeta CDR3 rearrangement. For each sample, productive Simpson clonality was calculated as the square root of Simpson's diversity index over productive rearrangements. TCRdb mirrors the immuneACCESS table, restricted to in-frame sequences. Some clones are absent from its copies; in checked studies, under half trace to an unresolved V gene, and the reason for the others is unknown. The DNA was the basis for D and trimming; V, J and clone size are from that table. The sample yields about 150,000 clones; roughly nine tenths were counted once. The ten largest clones represent around 4.6% of the sample.

As for this clone: The antigen it binds to is not known. Qualities for individual bases were not recorded, and no much larger clone is one base off. This sample includes further DNA sequences coding for the same CDR3.

The chain joins TRBV9 to TRBJ2-2; the D gene is perhaps TRBD2, from 6 matching bases. The sequence came from a human donor in a cohort sampled during active COVID-19. Specimen: peripheral blood. The nucleotides read TGTGCCAGCAGCGTAGTAGCGGCAAACACCGGGGAGCTGTTTTTT. Translated, it reads CASSVVAANTGELFF.